The 28 T cell receptor beta chains given below trace back to one sample, sequenced in a study of identical twins. From the 5' RACE reads, TCRdb called clonotypes with MiXCR, one entry per CDR3 protein. The data hold a few hundred thousand distinct CDR3 sequences, with roughly 10% observed a single time. Specimen: memory T cells sorted from blood. The receptors here all came from a man aged 50-59 years in good health.

This clonotype was observed many times. The V and J genes are TRBV29-1 and TRBJ1-4; D uncertain. Germline-derived CDR1 and CDR2 are SQVTM and ANQGSEA. The CDR3 sequence is 10 residues long. V lost 5 bases and J 11 bases, leaving 9 bases between the germline ends. This CDR3 reads CSVFLGKLFF. As DNA, the CDR3 is TGCAGCGTTTTCCTCGGGAAACTGTTTTTT.

This clonotype was recorded at least ten times. The chain couples TRBV4-2 to TRBJ1-5, with 9 bases aligning to TRBD1. V shed 4 bases and J 4 bases; nucleotides not matched to a gene: 5. The CDR3 covers 15 residues. Germline V lookup: CDR1 LGHNA, CDR2 YNFKEQ. This chain's CDR3 is CASSPQTGGNQPQHF. CDR3 DNA sequence: TGTGCCAGCAGCCCCCAGACAGGGGGAAATCAGCCCCAGCATTTT.

This clonotype was counted a few times. The chain combines TRBV28 with TRBJ2-3; no reliable D call. Germline CDR1 MDHEN, CDR2 SYDVKM. This CDR3 region has 14 residues. Trimming left V 3 bases short and J 2 bases short, with 9 bases between. The DNA of the CDR3 is TGTGCCAGCAGTTTGGACCAGTCCACAGATACGCAGTATTTT. Protein product: CASSLDQSTDTQYF.

About this clonotype: This may stem from a read error, because a much larger clone lies one nucleotide away. This chain joins TRBV24-1 and TRBJ2-1; D possibly corresponds to TRBD1 (6 bases). Between the trimmed V and J ends, which lost 4 bases and 6 bases, there was a span of 12 bases. The CDR3 is 14 residues long. In germline, CDR1 is KGHDR, CDR2 SFDVKD. The DNA for the CDR3 is TGTGCCACCAGTGACAAGGGGGTGTTCAATGAGCAGTTCTTC. Translation: CATSDKGVFNEQFF.

There are a few counts of this clonotype. The chain combines TRBV19 with TRBJ1-1; TRBD1 might be the D (5 bases). The CDR3 loop spans 16 amino acids. Germline lookup yields CDR1 LNHDA and CDR2 SQIVND (reference sequence). Trimming cost V 7 bases and J 1 base, with 19 bases left between them. The CDR3 here is CASIPAGMTENTEAFF. The CDR3 nucleotides are TGTGCCAGTATCCCCGCAGGGATGACGGAGAACACTGAAGCTTTCTTT.

This clonotype has just a few counts. This chain links TRBV2 with TRBJ1-1, with TRBD1 as a possible D gene (5 bases). Trimming removed 7 bases at V and 6 bases at J, with 9 bases between. The CDR3 extends over 11 amino acids. Germline CDR1 SNHLY, CDR2 FYNNEI. In DNA, the CDR3 is TGTGCCAGCATCGTGGGGGCTGAAGCTTTCTTT. Translation: CASIVGAEAFF.

This clonotype was detected ten times or more. The chain is built from TRBV5-1 and TRBJ2-3, with D unresolved. The CDR3 is 13 residues long. V was cut by 10 bases and J by 0 bases, with 12 bases left in between. Germline V CDR1 and CDR2: SGHRS, YFSETQ. In DNA, the CDR3 is TGCGCCCATGGTCCACCTAGCACAGATACGCAGTATTTT. This translates into CAHGPPSTDTQYF.

This clonotype was recorded at least ten times. V usage is TRBV4-3 and J usage is TRBJ2-1; 7 positions agree with TRBD1. V trimming: 0 bases; J trimming: 7 bases; junction bases outside the gene matches: 12. Germline V gene lookup returns CDR1 LGHNA and CDR2 YSLEER. The CDR3 totals 17 residues. The DNA of the CDR3 is TGCGCCAGCAGCCAAGAAACCCCGGACAGGTACGGGAATGAGCAGTTCTTC. It codes for CASSQETPDRYGNEQFF.

This clonotype has more than one count but fewer than ten. V usage is TRBV24-1 and J usage is TRBJ2-3; D is unresolved. Per germline, CDR1 KGHDR and CDR2 SFDVKD. The V end lost 7 bases, the J end lost 2 bases, and 9 bases lay between the germline ends. The CDR3 loop spans 13 amino acids. The CDR3 sequence: CATRPENTDTQYF. The CDR3 region has the DNA TGTGCCACCAGACCGGAGAACACAGATACGCAGTATTTT.

This clonotype appeared a few times. V is TRBV5-5 and J is TRBJ1-4, with TRBD1 matching over 9 bases. The V gene end was trimmed by 3 bases and the J gene end by 5 bases; junction bases not matched to a gene: 8. CDR3 length: 16 residues. Germline loops: CDR1 SGHKS, CDR2 YYEKEE (reference sequence). Here the CDR3 DNA reads TGTGCCAGCAGCTCTATCGGGGGACAGGGAAATGAAAAACTGTTTTTT. Encoded protein: CASSSIGGQGNEKLFF.

There are many counts of this clonotype. V usage is TRBV20-1 and J usage is TRBJ2-5; the match to TRBD2 covers 14 bases. V trimming: 4 bases; J trimming: 2 bases; junction bases outside the gene matches: 9. This CDR3 has 17 residues. Per germline, CDR1 DFQATT and CDR2 SNEGSKA (reference sequence). In DNA form, the CDR3 reads TGCAGTGCTAACCCGGGACTAGCGGGAGCGGGACAAGAGACCCAGTACTTC. Translating gives CSANPGLAGAGQETQYF.

This clonotype was seen more than once but under ten times. This chain links TRBV5-8 with TRBJ2-6; a possible D gene is TRBD1 (6 bases). CDR1 SGHTS and CDR2 YDEGEE come from the germline V gene. The germline V and J ends were trimmed by 0 bases and 2 bases, with 12 bases remaining between them. CDR3 length: 17 residues. The DNA of the CDR3 is TGTGCCAGCAGCTTGGTCCTGGGGGCGGCTGGGGCCAACGTCCTGACTTTC. Protein product: CASSLVLGAAGANVLTF.

A few counts support this clonotype. The chain joins TRBV2 to TRBJ2-3, with 7 bases matching TRBD2. Germline CDR1 reads SNHLY; CDR2 reads FYNNEI. The CDR3 is made up of 15 amino acids. Trimming took 10 bases from V and 1 from J; bases not matched to a gene: 11. The CDR3 here is CATTGTTLGTDTQYF. CDR3 DNA sequence: TGTGCCACCACTGGGACTACACTCGGCACAGATACGCAGTATTTT.

This chain uses TRBV10-3 with TRBJ2-1, with TRBD2 identical over 9 bases. CDR3 length equals 15 residues. Germline V gives CDR1 ENHRY, CDR2 SYGVKD. V lost 5 bases and J lost 3; bases outside the gene matches: 5. The CDR3 region has the DNA TGTGCCATCAGTTCGACTAGCGGAGGCTACAATGAGCAGTTCTTC. Translation gives CAISSTSGGYNEQFF.

This clonotype was observed many times. The chain is built from TRBV6-1 and TRBJ1-1; TRBD1 matches 9 bases. V shed 5 bases and J 6 bases; nucleotides not matched to a gene: 10. Germline V lookup: CDR1 MNHNS, CDR2 SASEGT. This CDR3 is 15 amino acids long. Here the CDR3 DNA reads TGTGCCAGCAGTCCCGGGACAGGGTATGGACCTGAAGCTTTCTTT. Residues: CASSPGTGYGPEAFF.

The chain is built from TRBV4-2 and TRBJ2-2, with D perhaps given as TRBD1 or TRBD2 (6 bases each). CDR3 length: 17 residues. Trimming removed 2 bases from V and 1 base from J, with 14 bases in between. Germline V gene data show CDR1 as LGHNA and CDR2 as YNFKEQ. CDR3 sequence (DNA): TGTGCCAGCAGCCAAAGGGGGGCGGAGAGGAACACCGGGGAGCTGTTTTTT. Its protein is CASSQRGAERNTGELFF.

This clonotype was detected only a few times. The chain joins TRBV10-3 to TRBJ2-5, with D possibly TRBD2 on 6 matching bases. The CDR3 is made up of 13 amino acids. Trimming took off 6 bases at V and 3 bases at J, with 11 bases between the two ends. Germline-derived CDR1 and CDR2 are ENHRY and SYGVKD. The CDR3 here is CAISPEGKETQYF. The CDR3 nucleotides are TGTGCCATCAGCCCGGAGGGCAAAGAGACCCAGTACTTC.

This clonotype has only a few counts. V gene TRBV5-6 combines with J gene TRBJ2-3, with TRBD2 matching over 10 bases. The CDR3 has 16 residues. CDR1 SGHDT and CDR2 YYEEEE come from the germline V gene. V lost 2 bases, J lost 3 bases, and 6 bases stayed unmatched. The CDR3 sequence is CASSFVSGGPTDTQYF. CDR3 coding DNA: TGTGCCAGCAGCTTTGTTAGCGGGGGGCCAACAGATACGCAGTATTTT. The full variable domain, its missing parts supplied by reference TRBV5-6 and TRBJ2-3, is DAGVTQSPTHLIKTRGQQVTLRCSPKSGHDTVSWYQQALGQGPQFIFQYYEEEERQRGNFPDRFSGHQFPNYSSELNVNALLLGDSALYLCASSFVSGGPTDTQYFGPGTRLTVL.

This clonotype was found many times. The chain uses TRBV20-1 and TRBJ2-3; 7 nucleotides match TRBD2. V shed 0 bases and J 7 bases; nucleotides not matched to a gene: 7. The germline CDR1 and CDR2 sequences are DFQATT and SNEGSKA (reference sequence). This CDR3 comprises 14 residues. The CDR3 coding sequence is TGCAGTGCTAGAGATCTGGAGCGGGGTTATACGCAGTATTTT. Its protein product is CSARDLERGYTQYF.

This clonotype was counted a few times. The genes are TRBV6-2 or TRBV6-3 and TRBJ1-5; D may be TRBD1 (5 bases). Germline V gives CDR1 MNHEY, CDR2 SVGEGT. Trimming removed 6 bases at V and 2 bases at J, with 14 bases between. The CDR3 sequence is 15 residues long. DNA of the CDR3: TGTGCCAGCAGCCCGGGGGGACGGGGCAATCAGCCCCAGCATTTT. Residues: CASSPGGRGNQPQHF.

This clonotype was seen only a few times. The chain joins TRBV10-3 to TRBJ1-1; D is perhaps TRBD1 (6 bases). The V gene lost 10 bases and the J gene lost 1 base, with 13 bases spanning the gap. This CDR3 spans 13 amino acids. The germline V gene encodes CDR1 ENHRY and CDR2 SYGVKD. The CDR3 DNA follows: TGTGCCACGAGACAGGAGCAGAACACTGAAGCTTTCTTT. It is translated as CATRQEQNTEAFF.

This clonotype was counted many times. The chain carries TRBV4-2 and TRBJ2-7, with 10 bases aligning to TRBD1. Losses at the gene ends were 3 bases for V and 3 bases for J; bases not matched to a gene: 2. Per germline, CDR1 LGHNA and CDR2 YNFKEQ. The CDR3 consists of 14 residues. The CDR3 nucleotides read TGTGCCAGCAGCCAGGGACAGGGGAGCTACGAGCAGTACTTC. As protein: CASSQGQGSYEQYF.

At least ten counts were recorded for this clonotype. The chain combines TRBV12-3 or TRBV12-4 with TRBJ1-1; maybe TRBD1 (5 bases). V lost 4 bases, J lost 0 bases, and 18 bases lay in between. The CDR3 is 17 residues long. CDR3 sequence (DNA): TGTGCCAGCAGTTCAAGACCGTGGGGGGAAATGAACACTGAAGCTTTCTTT. Translated: CASSSRPWGEMNTEAFF.

The sample holds many counts of this clonotype. The V call is TRBV10-3, the J call TRBJ2-4; maybe TRBD2 (6 bases). This CDR3 comprises 16 residues. With 2 bases removed from V and 0 bases from J, the gap between germline ends came to 11 bases. CDR1 ENHRY and CDR2 SYGVKD come from the germline V gene. The CDR3 DNA reads as TGTGCCATCAGTGAGGGAGGGGTCCAAGCCAAAAACATTCAGTACTTC. Its protein is CAISEGGVQAKNIQYF.

There are a few counts of this clonotype. J is TRBJ2-7 and V is TRBV21-1; the DNA was not used to check the table's D call, TRBD2. TRBV21-1 is a pseudogene locus. The CDR3 is 14 residues long. The CDR3 loop reads CASSAHPGSYEQYF. The CDR3 DNA is TGTGCCAGCAGCGCCCACCCCGGCTCCTACGAGCAGTACTTC.

In its sample, this clonotype was seen a few times. The chain carries TRBV5-1 and TRBJ2-1; tentative D call: TRBD2 (5 bases). The CDR3 is 13 amino acids. CDR1 and CDR2 (germline): SGHRS, YFSETQ. V was shortened by 7 bases and J by 7 bases, with 15 bases between the two germline ends. The DNA for the CDR3 is TGCGCCAGCGCCCTCTTGTCGGGGAATGAGCAGTTCTTC. Translating gives CASALLSGNEQFF.

V usage is TRBV20-1 and J usage is TRBJ1-6; D remains ambiguous. CDR1 DFQATT and CDR2 SNEGSKA come from the germline V gene (reference sequence). The ends were cut back, 5 bases at V and 0 bases at J, with 14 bases in the middle. The length of the CDR3 is 16 residues. The CDR3 bases are TGCAGTGCTCCCCGGGGAGGGAGCTCCTATAATTCACCCCTCCACTTT. Protein: CSAPRGGSSYNSPLHF.

The V call is TRBV9, the J call TRBJ2-5; tentative D call: TRBD2 (6 bases). Trimming removed 2 bases at V and 2 bases at J, with 13 bases between. Germline CDR1 reads SGDLS; CDR2 reads YYNGEE. The CDR3 has 15 residues. The CDR3 DNA sequence: TGTGCCAGCAGCGTTGGTAGCGGTGAGCAAGAGACCCAGTACTTC. Protein: CASSVGSGEQETQYF.